This TCR beta chain emerged from a study of T-cell reconstitution after alpha-beta-depleted transplantation in children. Germline V lookup: CDR1 SGHRS, CDR2 YFSETQ. This CDR3 region has 15 residues. V was clipped by 4 bases and J by 4 bases; unmatched bases: 8. Preparation of the TCRbeta library was carried out with unique molecular identifiers. MiXCR was run by TCRdb on the PCR reads, yielding one entry per CDR3 protein. The repertoire has a few hundred thousand distinct CDR3 sequences, roughly a tenth of them found once; the top ten carry about 5%. The origin of this receptor is a human donor who donated a stem cell graft to a child with acute myeloid leukemia. The chain has TRBV5-1 and TRBJ2-7, with 10 bases matching TRBD1. The sample here was PBMCs from the stem cell graft donor, taken from the stem cell graft. CDR3 nucleotide sequence: TGCGCCAGCAGCCTCCAAGGGGGACAGGGGTACGAGCAGTACTTC. Translating it yields CASSLQGGQGYEQYF.